This T cell receptor (beta chain) was obtained from a study of PD-1 blockade in classical Hodgkin lymphoma. TCRdb's table, derived via immunoSEQ multiplex PCR, lists solely in-frame clones and lacks some. The sample carries 110,000 or so clones, around nine tenths recorded once. V was shortened by 5 bases and J by 6 bases, with 19 bases between the two germline ends. The CDR3 has 15 residues. Germline assignment: CDR1 LNHDA and CDR2 SQIVND (reference sequence). Time point in this sample: cycle 4 day 1 (C4D1), after less than seven weeks of nivolumab. All patients relapsed after autologous stem cell transplantation, and brentuximab vedotin exposure varied.

The chain is built from TRBV19 and TRBJ1-2; D might be TRBD1 (5 bases). Material: peripheral blood mononuclear cells (PBMCs), obtained before the fourth cycle of nivolumab. This clonotype was sampled from a human donor with classical Hodgkin lymphoma. CDR3: CASSPLFRGGDGYTF. The CDR3 DNA reads TGTGCCAGTAGTCCCCTTTTTCGGGGGGGAGATGGCTACACCTTC.